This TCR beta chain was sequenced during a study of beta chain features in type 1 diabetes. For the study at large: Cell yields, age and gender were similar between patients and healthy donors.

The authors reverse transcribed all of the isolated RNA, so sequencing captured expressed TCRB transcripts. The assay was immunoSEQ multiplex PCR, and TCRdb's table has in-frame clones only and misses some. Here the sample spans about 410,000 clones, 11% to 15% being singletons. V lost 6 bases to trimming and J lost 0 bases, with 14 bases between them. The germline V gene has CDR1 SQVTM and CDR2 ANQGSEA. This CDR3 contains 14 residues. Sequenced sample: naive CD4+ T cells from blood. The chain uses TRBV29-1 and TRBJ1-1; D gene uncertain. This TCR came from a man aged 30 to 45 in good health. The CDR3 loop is CSVDPHGLNTEAFF. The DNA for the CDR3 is TGCAGCGTCGACCCCCACGGGTTGAACACTGAAGCTTTCTTT.